The T cell receptor (beta chain) under discussion was sequenced for a study of T cells in Graves' hyperthyroidism and ophthalmopathy. Graves' hyperthyroidism was deemed stable given no ophthalmopathy progression within 18 months. Reasons for excluding patients were uncontrolled infection, other autoimmune disease, pregnancy or lactation. This clonotype has at least ten counts. Antigen unknown. Using RNA transcripts as the source, TCR beta CDR3 regions were amplified. When the TCR CDR3 underwent first-round RT-PCR, the HTBI primer set was used. MiXCR, applied by TCRdb to the multiplex PCR reads, yields one record per CDR3 protein. The repertoire has around 350,000 distinct CDR3 sequences, roughly an eighth of them found once; the top ten carry around a tenth. Notes on the study in general: In blood, most of the thyroid clonotypes expanded above 0.001 were also present.

Germline values: CDR1 SGHVS, CDR2 FQNEAQ. The V gene lost 5 bases and the J gene lost 0 bases, with 7 bases spanning the gap. This CDR3 region has 13 residues. The chain has TRBV7-8 and TRBJ1-1; D remains ambiguous. The sequence was collected from a woman aged 18-29 years with Graves' hyperthyroidism. The sequenced sample was blood. The CDR3: CASSREMNTEAFF. The CDR3 DNA sequence: TGTGCCAGCAGCCGGGAGATGAACACTGAAGCTTTCTTT.